The 3 T cell receptor beta chains below all came from one sample that was sequenced in a study of blood T cell repertoires in COVID-19. Only in-frame clones appear in the TCRdb table, and some are missing; sequencing was by immunoSEQ multiplex PCR. The table records 200,000 or so clones, more than 85% of them present only once. The sample comprised peripheral blood. The receptors derive from a man in his 70s with active or convalescent COVID-19.

The rearrangement links TRBV6-1 to TRBJ2-3; D is unclear. V was pared by 7 bases and J by 0 bases, with 11 bases between. Looked up from germline, CDR1 is MNHNS and CDR2 is SASEGT. This CDR3 is 14 amino acids long. The CDR3 reads CASTRQTSTDTQYF. In nucleotides, the CDR3 is TGTGCCAGCACCCGGCAGACTAGCACAGATACGCAGTATTTT.

This chain links TRBV28 with TRBJ1-2, with 7 bases matching TRBD1. V trimming: 5 bases; J trimming: 4 bases; junction bases outside the gene matches: 10. Germline V gene data show CDR1 as MDHEN and CDR2 as SYDVKM. This CDR3 has 15 residues. DNA for the CDR3: TGTGCCAGCAGTACAGACAGGGAAGGTTCCTATGGCTACACCTTC. Protein: CASSTDREGSYGYTF.

This chain's CDR3 is CSVERQTNTEAFF. CDR3 sequence (DNA): TGCAGCGTTGAGAGGCAGACGAACACTGAAGCTTTCTTT. The chain couples TRBV29-1 to TRBJ1-1; D is uncertain. CDR3 length: 13 residues. Trimming pared 3 bases from V and 1 base from J, leaving 9 bases between. Per germline, CDR1 SQVTM and CDR2 ANQGSEA.